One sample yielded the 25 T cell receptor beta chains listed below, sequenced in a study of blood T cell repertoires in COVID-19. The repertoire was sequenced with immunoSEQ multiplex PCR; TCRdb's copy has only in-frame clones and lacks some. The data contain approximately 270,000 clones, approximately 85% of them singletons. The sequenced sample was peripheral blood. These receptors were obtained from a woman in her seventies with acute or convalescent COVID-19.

CDR3 sequence: CASSEAPGSYEQYF. CDR3 coding DNA: TGTGCCAGCAGTGAAGCGCCCGGCTCCTACGAGCAGTACTTC. The chain is built from TRBV2 and TRBJ2-7, with unresolved D. Germline assignment: CDR1 SNHLY and CDR2 FYNNEI. The CDR3 runs 14 residues. Trimming shortened V by 0 bases and J by 0 bases, and 6 bases separated the two germline ends.

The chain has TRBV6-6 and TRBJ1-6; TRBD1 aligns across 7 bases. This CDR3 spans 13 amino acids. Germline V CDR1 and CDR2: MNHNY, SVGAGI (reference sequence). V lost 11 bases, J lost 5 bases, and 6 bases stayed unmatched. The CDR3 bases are TGTGCCGCTACCGGGACAGATAATTCACCCCTCCACTTT. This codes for CAATGTDNSPLHF.

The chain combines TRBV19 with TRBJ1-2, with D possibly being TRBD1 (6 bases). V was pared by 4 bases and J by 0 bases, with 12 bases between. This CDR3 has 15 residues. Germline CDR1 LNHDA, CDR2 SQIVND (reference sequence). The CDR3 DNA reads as TGTGCCAGTAGTAGGACGGGGGGCCCTAACTATGGCTACACCTTC. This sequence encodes CASSRTGGPNYGYTF.

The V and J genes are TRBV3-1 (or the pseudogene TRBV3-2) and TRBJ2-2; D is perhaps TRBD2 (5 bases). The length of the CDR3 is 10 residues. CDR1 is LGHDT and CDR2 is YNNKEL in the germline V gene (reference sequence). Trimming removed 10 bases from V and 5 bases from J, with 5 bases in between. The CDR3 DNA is TGTGCCACGGGGACCGGGGAGCTGTTTTTT. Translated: CATGTGELFF.

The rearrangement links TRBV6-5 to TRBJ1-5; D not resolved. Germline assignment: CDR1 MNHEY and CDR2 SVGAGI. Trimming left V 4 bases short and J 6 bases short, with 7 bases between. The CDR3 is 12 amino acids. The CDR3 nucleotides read TGTGCCAGCAGTTTGGAGGCTCAGCCCCAGCATTTT. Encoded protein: CASSLEAQPQHF.

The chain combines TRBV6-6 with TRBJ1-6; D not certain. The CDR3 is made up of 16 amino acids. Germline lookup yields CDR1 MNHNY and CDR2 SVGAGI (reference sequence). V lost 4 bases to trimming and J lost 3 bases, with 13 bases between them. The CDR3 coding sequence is TGTGCCAGCAGTTCCGAGGGAATCTTCTATAATTCACCCCTCCACTTT. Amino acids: CASSSEGIFYNSPLHF.

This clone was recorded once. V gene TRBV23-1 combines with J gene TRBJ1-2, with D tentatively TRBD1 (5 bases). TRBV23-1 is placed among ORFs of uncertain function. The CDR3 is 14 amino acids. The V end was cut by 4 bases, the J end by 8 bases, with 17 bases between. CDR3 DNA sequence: TGCGCCAGCAGTCCACGACAGAAAATGGACGGCTACACCTTC. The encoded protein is CASSPRQKMDGYTF.

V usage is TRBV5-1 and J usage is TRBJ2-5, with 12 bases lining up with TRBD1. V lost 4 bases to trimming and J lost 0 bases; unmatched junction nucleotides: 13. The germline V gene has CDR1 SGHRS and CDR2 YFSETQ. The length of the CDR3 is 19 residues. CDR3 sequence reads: CASSRLIGTGGSYQETQYF. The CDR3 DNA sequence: TGCGCCAGCAGCCGCTTAATTGGGACAGGGGGCTCGTACCAAGAGACCCAGTACTTC. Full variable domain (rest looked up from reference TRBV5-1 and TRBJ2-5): KAGVTQTPRYLIKTRGQQVTLSCSPISGHRSVSWYQQTPGQGLQFLFEYFSETQRNKGNFPGRFSGRQFSNSRSEMNVSTLELGDSALYLCASSRLIGTGGSYQETQYFGPGTRLLVL.

CDR3 protein: CASSEFPSGFTDTQYF. As DNA, the CDR3 is TGTGCCAGCAGTGAATTCCCTAGCGGATTCACAGATACGCAGTATTTT. The J gene is TRBJ2-3, the V gene TRBV6-1; 7 nucleotides agree with TRBD2. This CDR3 has 16 amino acids. CDR1 and CDR2 from the germline V gene are MNHNS and SASEGT. V was pared by 2 bases and J by 2 bases, with 7 bases of the junction left unmatched.

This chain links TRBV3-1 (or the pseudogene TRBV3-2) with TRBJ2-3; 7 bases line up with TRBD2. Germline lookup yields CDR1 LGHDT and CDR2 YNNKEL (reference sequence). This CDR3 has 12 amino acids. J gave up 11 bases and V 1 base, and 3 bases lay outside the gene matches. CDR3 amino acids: CASSQGRGVQYF. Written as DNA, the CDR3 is TGTGCCAGCAGCCAAGGTCGGGGGGTGCAGTATTTT.

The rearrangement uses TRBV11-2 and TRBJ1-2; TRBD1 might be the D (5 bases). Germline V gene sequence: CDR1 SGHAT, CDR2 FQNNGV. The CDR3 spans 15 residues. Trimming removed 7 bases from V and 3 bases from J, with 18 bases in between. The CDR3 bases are TGTGCCAGCACCCTCCGGGGGGGGGATTACTATGGCTACACCTTC. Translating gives CASTLRGGDYYGYTF.

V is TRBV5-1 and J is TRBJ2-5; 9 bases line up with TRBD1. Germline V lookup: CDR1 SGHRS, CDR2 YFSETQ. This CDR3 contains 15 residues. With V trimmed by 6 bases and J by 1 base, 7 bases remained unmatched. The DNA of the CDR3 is TGCGCCAGCACGGGGGGACAGGGTCCCCAAGAGACCCAGTACTTC. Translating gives CASTGGQGPQETQYF.

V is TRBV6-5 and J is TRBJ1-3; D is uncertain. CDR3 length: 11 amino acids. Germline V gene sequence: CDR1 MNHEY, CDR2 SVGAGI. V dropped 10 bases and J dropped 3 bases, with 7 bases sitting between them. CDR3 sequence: CATRFGNTIYF. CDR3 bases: TGTGCCACCCGGTTTGGAAACACCATATATTTT.

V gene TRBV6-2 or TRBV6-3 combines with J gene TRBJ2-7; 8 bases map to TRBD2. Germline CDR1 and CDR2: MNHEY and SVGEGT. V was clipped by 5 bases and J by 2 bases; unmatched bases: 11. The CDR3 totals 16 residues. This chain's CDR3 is CASSQAGARSTYEQYF. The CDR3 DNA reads TGTGCCAGCAGTCAAGCGGGGGCCCGTTCGACCTACGAGCAGTACTTC.

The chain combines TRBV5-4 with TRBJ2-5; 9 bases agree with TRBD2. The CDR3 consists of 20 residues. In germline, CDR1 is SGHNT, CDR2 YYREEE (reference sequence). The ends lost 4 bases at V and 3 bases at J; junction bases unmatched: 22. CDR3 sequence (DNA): TGTGCCAGCAGCCCGTTGGGAAGGCTAGCGGGGATCGGGGCAAAAGAGACCCAGTACTTC. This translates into CASSPLGRLAGIGAKETQYF.

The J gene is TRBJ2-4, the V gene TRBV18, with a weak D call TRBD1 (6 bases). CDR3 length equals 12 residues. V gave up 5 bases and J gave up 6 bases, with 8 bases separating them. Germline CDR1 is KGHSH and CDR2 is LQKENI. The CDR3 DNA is TGTGCCAGCTCATCGACAGGAAACATTCAGTACTTC. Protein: CASSSTGNIQYF. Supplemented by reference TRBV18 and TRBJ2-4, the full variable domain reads NAGVMQNPRHLVRRRGQEARLRCSPMKGHSHVYWYRQLPEEGLKFMVYLQKENIIDESGMPKERFSAEFPKEGPSILRIQQVVRGDSAAYFCASSSTGNIQYFGAGTRLSVL.

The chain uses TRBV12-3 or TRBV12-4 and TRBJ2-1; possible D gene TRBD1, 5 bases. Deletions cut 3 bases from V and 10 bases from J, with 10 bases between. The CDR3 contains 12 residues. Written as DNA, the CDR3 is TGTGCCAGCAGTTTTTGGGGCCGGGAGCAGTTCTTC. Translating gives CASSFWGREQFF.

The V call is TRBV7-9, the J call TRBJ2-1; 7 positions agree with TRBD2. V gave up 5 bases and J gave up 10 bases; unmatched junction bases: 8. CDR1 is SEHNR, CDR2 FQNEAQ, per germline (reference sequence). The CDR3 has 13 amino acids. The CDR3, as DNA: TGTGCCAGCAGCCCCTGGCGGGAGAGCGAGCAGTTCTTC. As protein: CASSPWRESEQFF. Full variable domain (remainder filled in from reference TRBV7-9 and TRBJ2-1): DTGVSQNPRHKITKRGQNVTFRCDPISEHNRLYWYRQTLGQGPEFLTYFQNEAQLEKSRLLSDRFSAERPKGSFSTLEIQRTEQGDSAMYLCASSPWRESEQFFGPGTRLTVL.

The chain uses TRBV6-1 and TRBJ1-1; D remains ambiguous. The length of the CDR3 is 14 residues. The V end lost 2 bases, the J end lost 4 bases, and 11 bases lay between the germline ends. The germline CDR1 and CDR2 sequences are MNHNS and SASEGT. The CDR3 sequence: CASSEMWARTEAFF. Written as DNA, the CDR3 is TGTGCCAGCAGTGAAATGTGGGCGCGCACTGAAGCTTTCTTT.

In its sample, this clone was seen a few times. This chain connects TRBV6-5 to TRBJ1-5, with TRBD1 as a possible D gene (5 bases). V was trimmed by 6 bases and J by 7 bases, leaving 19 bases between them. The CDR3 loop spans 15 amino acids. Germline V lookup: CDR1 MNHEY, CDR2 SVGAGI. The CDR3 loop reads CASSPDSNGRQPQHF. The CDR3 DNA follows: TGTGCCAGCAGCCCAGACAGTAATGGACGCCAGCCCCAGCATTTT.

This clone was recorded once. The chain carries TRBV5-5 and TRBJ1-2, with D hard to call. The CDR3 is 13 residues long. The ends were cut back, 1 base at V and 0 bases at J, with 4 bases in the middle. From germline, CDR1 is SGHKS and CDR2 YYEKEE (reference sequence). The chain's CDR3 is CASSLTTNYGYTF. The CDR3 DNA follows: TGTGCCAGCAGCTTGACTACTAACTATGGCTACACCTTC.

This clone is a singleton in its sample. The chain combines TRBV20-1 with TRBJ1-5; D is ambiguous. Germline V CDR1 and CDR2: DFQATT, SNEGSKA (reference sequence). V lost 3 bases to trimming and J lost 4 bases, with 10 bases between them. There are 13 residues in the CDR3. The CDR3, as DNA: TGCAGTGCTAGTTCGGGAATTAATCAGCCCCAGCATTTT. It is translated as CSASSGINQPQHF.

This CDR3 is CASSWGTGGPEAFF. In nucleotides, the CDR3 is TGCGCCAGCAGCTGGGGGACAGGTGGCCCTGAAGCTTTCTTT. This chain joins TRBV5-1 and TRBJ1-1, with TRBD1 identical over 8 bases. Unmatched junction bases numbered 7, after V lost 3 bases and J lost 6 bases. Germline lookup yields CDR1 SGHRS and CDR2 YFSETQ. The CDR3 is 14 residues long.

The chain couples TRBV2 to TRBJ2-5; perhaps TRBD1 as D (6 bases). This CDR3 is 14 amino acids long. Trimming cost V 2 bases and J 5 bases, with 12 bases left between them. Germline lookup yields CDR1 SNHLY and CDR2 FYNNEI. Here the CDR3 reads CASSEQGRLETQYF. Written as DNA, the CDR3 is TGTGCCAGCAGTGAACAGGGGCGCCTTGAGACCCAGTACTTC. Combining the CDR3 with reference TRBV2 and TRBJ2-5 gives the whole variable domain EPEVTQTPSHQVTQMGQEVILRCVPISNHLYFYWYRQILGQKVEFLVSFYNNEISEKSEIFDDQFSVERPDGSNFTLKIRSTKLEDSAMYFCASSEQGRLETQYFGPGTRLLVL.

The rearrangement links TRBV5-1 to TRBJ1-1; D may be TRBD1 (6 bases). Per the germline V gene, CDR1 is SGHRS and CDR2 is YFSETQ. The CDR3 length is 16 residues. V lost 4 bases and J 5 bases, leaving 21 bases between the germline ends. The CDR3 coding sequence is TGCGCCAGCAGCCCCGTTGCCCCCGGGACAAAGACTGAAGCTTTCTTT. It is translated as CASSPVAPGTKTEAFF.